Below, 4 T cell receptor beta chains from the same sample are listed, as sequenced in a study of blood T cell repertoires in COVID-19. Sequencing used immunoSEQ multiplex PCR; TCRdb keeps in-frame clones, though not all of them. This table has fewer than 150,000 clones, 85% appearing once. The specimen was peripheral blood. These TCRs come from a human donor in a cohort sampled during active COVID-19.

The chain combines TRBV5-6 with TRBJ2-3; 7 bases agree with TRBD2. The CDR3 totals 15 residues. Germline V gives CDR1 SGHDT, CDR2 YYEEEE. V shed 5 bases and J 2 bases; nucleotides not matched to a gene: 8. The CDR3 DNA reads as TGTGCCAGCAGTCCCCCGGGGGGTACCACAGATACGCAGTATTTT. Protein: CASSPPGGTTDTQYF. The full variable domain, in which reference TRBV5-6 and TRBJ2-3 provide the parts outside the CDR3, is DAGVTQSPTHLIKTRGQQVTLRCSPKSGHDTVSWYQQALGQGPQFIFQYYEEEERQRGNFPDRFSGHQFPNYSSELNVNALLLGDSALYLCASSPPGGTTDTQYFGPGTRLTVL.

The chain is built from TRBV9 and TRBJ2-5, with 9 bases lining up with TRBD1. Germline V gives CDR1 SGDLS, CDR2 YYNGEE. Losses at the gene ends were 2 bases for V and 5 bases for J; bases not matched to a gene: 1. CDR3 length equals 13 residues. CDR3 DNA: TGTGCCAGCAGCGTGACAGGGGGGGAGACCCAGTACTTC. It yields the protein CASSVTGGETQYF.

The chain recombines TRBV5-1 with TRBJ1-5, with D perhaps matching TRBD1 (5 bases). The CDR3 has 13 residues. CDR1 and CDR2 from the germline V gene are SGHRS and YFSETQ. Trimming shortened V by 1 base and J by 4 bases, and 6 bases separated the two germline ends. The CDR3 coding sequence is TGCGCCAGCAGCTTGCAGGGTAATCAGCCCCAGCATTTT. It is translated as CASSLQGNQPQHF.

The table lists this clone with a count of one. The V gene is TRBV6-2 or TRBV6-3, the J gene TRBJ2-1; no reliable D call. V lost 2 bases to trimming and J lost 8 bases, with 10 bases between them. The germline gives CDR1 MNHEY, CDR2 SVGEGT. The CDR3 loop spans 13 amino acids. As DNA, the CDR3 is TGTGCCAGCAGTTACGGCCCCACCGATGAGCAGTTCTTC. This translates into CASSYGPTDEQFF.